This TCR beta chain appears in the sequencing data of a study of blood T cell repertoires in COVID-19. Study-level information: Acute and convalescent COVID-19 specimens originated in the United States, Italy and Spain. T cells, B-cell-depleted T cells, or PBMCs supplied cDNA or gDNA.

There are 16 residues in the CDR3. Germline trimming cut 3 bases from V and 2 bases from J; bases unmatched to any gene: 8. Germline V CDR1 and CDR2: SGHRS, YFSETQ. As handled by the study authors: How many nucleated cells were present was estimated from reference gene primer amplification. TCRdb keeps only in-frame clones here, not all; method: immunoSEQ multiplex PCR. The DNA was the basis for D and trimming; V, J and clone size are from that table. Seen here are some 350,000 clones, almost 90% observed once, and the top ten hold 5% to 8.5%. The V call is TRBV5-1, the J call TRBJ2-5; 9 nucleotides line up with TRBD1. The source material was peripheral blood. This sequence was found in a man aged 18-30 years with active or convalescent COVID-19. The CDR3, as DNA: TGCGCCAGCAGCTATGACCCGGGACAGGGACAAGAGACCCAGTACTTC. It is translated as CASSYDPGQGQETQYF.